The 20 T cell receptor beta chains presented below share a single source sample, sequenced in a study of cytomegalovirus exposure and HLA in healthy donors. Profiled with immunoSEQ multiplex PCR; TCRdb holds only in-frame clones, not every one. The profile shows 90,000 to 120,000 clones, approximately 85% of them singletons. The sample taken for sequencing was PBMCs. Receptors originate from a woman aged 18-29 years in good health and CMV-seronegative.

This chain uses TRBV5-6 with TRBJ1-2; D is uncertain. The germline V gene has CDR1 SGHDT and CDR2 YYEEEE. V was shortened by 0 bases and J by 7 bases, with 10 bases between the two germline ends. The CDR3 totals 13 residues. The CDR3 sequence is CASSLAPAGGYTF. The DNA for the CDR3 is TGTGCCAGCAGCTTGGCCCCCGCGGGTGGCTACACCTTC. Using reference TRBV5-6 and TRBJ1-2 for the parts outside the CDR3, the full variable domain is DAGVTQSPTHLIKTRGQQVTLRCSPKSGHDTVSWYQQALGQGPQFIFQYYEEEERQRGNFPDRFSGHQFPNYSSELNVNALLLGDSALYLCASSLAPAGGYTFGSGTRLTVV.

This clone has a single count. The J gene is TRBJ2-2, the V gene TRBV28, with 7 bases identical to TRBD1. Germline trimming cut 6 bases from V and 2 bases from J; bases unmatched to any gene: 6. The CDR3 loop spans 15 amino acids. Germline V gene data show CDR1 as MDHEN and CDR2 as SYDVKM. CDR3: CASSRGQVNTGELFF. CDR3 nucleotide sequence: TGTGCCAGCAGCAGAGGACAGGTTAACACCGGGGAGCTGTTTTTT.

V and J are TRBV5-5 and TRBJ1-2; D not resolved. The CDR3 loop spans 15 amino acids. Germline assignment: CDR1 SGHKS and CDR2 YYEKEE (reference sequence). The germline V and J ends were trimmed by 0 bases and 4 bases, with 13 bases remaining between them. CDR3: CASSLAAERVYGYTF. CDR3 coding DNA: TGTGCCAGCAGCTTGGCGGCAGAACGGGTCTATGGCTACACCTTC.

This clone was picked up one time. The rearrangement links TRBV28 to TRBJ2-1; D is unclear. Trimming left V 2 bases short and J 10 bases short, with 9 bases between. The germline V gene encodes CDR1 MDHEN and CDR2 SYDVKM. The CDR3 runs 12 residues. CDR3 coding DNA: TGTGCCAGCAGTTTAGCCGACTGGGAGCAGTTCTTC. Protein sequence: CASSLADWEQFF.

Note on this clone: The same CDR3 is also encoded by other DNA sequences in this sample. V and J are TRBV6-5 and TRBJ2-7, with TRBD1 matching 8 bases. The CDR3 length is 13 residues. Germline-derived CDR1 and CDR2 are MNHEY and SVGAGI. V was clipped by 5 bases and J by 1 base; unmatched bases: 1. The CDR3 sequence is CASSGQGSYEQYF. CDR3 nucleotide sequence: TGTGCCAGCAGTGGACAGGGTTCCTACGAGCAGTACTTC.

In its sample, this clone was seen once. The J gene is TRBJ1-1, the V gene TRBV5-4; no clear D gene. Germline assignment: CDR1 SGHNT and CDR2 YYREEE (reference sequence). V was shortened by 2 bases and J by 1 base, with 12 bases between the two germline ends. This CDR3 has 15 amino acids. The CDR3 loop reads CASSFYGGKNTEAFF. As DNA, the CDR3 is TGTGCCAGCAGCTTTTATGGCGGAAAGAACACTGAAGCTTTCTTT.

The chain recombines TRBV2 with TRBJ1-2; tentatively, D is TRBD1 (6 bases). There are 11 residues in the CDR3. V lost 9 bases and J 7 bases, leaving 12 bases between the germline ends. The germline V gene encodes CDR1 SNHLY and CDR2 FYNNEI. In DNA form, the CDR3 reads TGTGCCAGAGCTTACAGGGCTGGCTACACCTTC. It yields the protein CARAYRAGYTF.

This clone showed up just once. The chain carries TRBV5-1 and TRBJ2-7; 11 positions match TRBD1. Trimming took 1 base from V and 7 from J; bases not matched to a gene: 4. The germline CDR1 and CDR2 sequences are SGHRS and YFSETQ. The length of the CDR3 is 14 residues. This chain's CDR3 is CASSLSDRGREQYF. The CDR3 bases are TGCGCCAGCAGCTTGTCGGACAGGGGGCGAGAGCAGTACTTC.

This clone was seen a few times. The rearrangement joins TRBV30 to TRBJ1-6; 7 positions match TRBD1. The V gene end was trimmed by 8 bases and the J gene end by 5 bases; junction bases not matched to a gene: 3. This CDR3 comprises 12 residues. Germline assignment: CDR1 GTSNPN and CDR2 SVGIG (reference sequence). The DNA for the CDR3 is TGTGCCGGGACAGTTAATAATTCACCCCTCCACTTT. Residues: CAGTVNNSPLHF.

V and J are TRBV18 and TRBJ2-3; the match to TRBD1 covers 8 bases. This CDR3 comprises 14 residues. Germline-derived CDR1 and CDR2 are KGHSH and LQKENI. Trimming cost V 5 bases and J 1 base; bases outside gene matches: 2. The CDR3 spells CASSKTGGTDTQYF. The DNA for the CDR3 is TGTGCCAGCTCAAAGACAGGGGGCACAGATACGCAGTATTTT.

The rearrangement links TRBV2 to TRBJ1-4; D possibly corresponds to TRBD1 (6 bases). Per the germline V gene, CDR1 is SNHLY and CDR2 is FYNNEI. The CDR3 is made up of 11 amino acids. V was cut by 3 bases and J by 13 bases, with 9 bases left in between. The CDR3 here is CASSERGTLFF. The CDR3 DNA sequence: TGTGCCAGCAGTGAGAGGGGGACACTGTTTTTT.

The rearrangement uses TRBV2 and TRBJ1-6, with D possibly matching TRBD1 (6 bases). CDR1 SNHLY and CDR2 FYNNEI come from the germline V gene. The CDR3 contains 13 residues. Deletions cut 6 bases from V and 9 bases from J, with 12 bases between. Here the CDR3 DNA reads TGTGCCAGCAGCAGACAGGTCCTTTCACCCCTCCACTTT. Its protein is CASSRQVLSPLHF.

The J gene is TRBJ1-2, the V gene TRBV10-3; D is unresolved. This CDR3 spans 15 amino acids. The germline V gene has CDR1 ENHRY and CDR2 SYGVKD. V was cut by 2 bases and J by 0 bases, with 10 bases left in between. CDR3 nucleotide sequence: TGTGCCATCAGTGAGCTAAGAGGCCCTAACTATGGCTACACCTTC. It translates to CAISELRGPNYGYTF.

The rearrangement uses TRBV5-4 and TRBJ2-2; D might be TRBD1 (5 bases). V was cut by 3 bases and J by 1 base, with 13 bases left in between. Looked up from germline, CDR1 is SGHNT and CDR2 is YYREEE (reference sequence). CDR3 length: 16 amino acids. The CDR3 DNA sequence: TGTGCCAGCAGCTCGAAAAGCACAGGGAACACCGGGGAGCTGTTTTTT. It codes for CASSSKSTGNTGELFF.

This chain joins TRBV5-1 and TRBJ1-1, with 9 nucleotides matching TRBD1. The CDR3 contains 16 residues. V lost 4 bases to trimming and J lost 6 bases; unmatched junction nucleotides: 13. Germline V gene sequence: CDR1 SGHRS, CDR2 YFSETQ. The CDR3 sequence: CASSEGTGWYSAEAFF. As DNA, the CDR3 is TGCGCCAGCAGCGAGGGGACAGGGTGGTACTCCGCTGAAGCTTTCTTT.

V gene TRBV6-4 combines with J gene TRBJ2-2, with D maybe TRBD1 (6 bases). Deletions cut 4 bases from V and 1 base from J, with 13 bases between. CDR1 MRHNA and CDR2 SNTAGT come from the germline V gene. This CDR3 is built from 16 residues. The CDR3 nucleotides read TGTGCCAGCAGTGTCGCCGGGACAAGGAACACCGGGGAGCTGTTTTTT. This gives the protein CASSVAGTRNTGELFF.

The chain couples TRBV5-1 to TRBJ1-1; TRBD1 matches 8 bases. Trimming removed 6 bases from V and 6 bases from J; junction bases left unmatched: 10. This CDR3 is 14 amino acids long. Germline CDR1 and CDR2: SGHRS and YFSETQ. CDR3: CASNSVQGAAEAFF. CDR3 nucleotide sequence: TGCGCCAGCAACTCCGTTCAGGGGGCGGCTGAAGCTTTCTTT.

CDR3 in amino acids: CASSQVSGVYNEQFF. CDR3 bases: TGCGCCAGCAGCCAAGTAAGCGGGGTTTACAATGAGCAGTTCTTC. The V and J genes are TRBV4-1 and TRBJ2-1, with 7 bases identical to TRBD2. J was trimmed by 4 bases and V by 1 base; bases with no gene match: 4. Germline V gives CDR1 MGHRA, CDR2 YSYEKL. The CDR3 is 15 amino acids.

The chain carries TRBV19 and TRBJ1-2, with 9 bases that match TRBD1. Trimming at V came to 8 bases and at J to 5 bases, leaving 9 bases not matched to a gene. The CDR3 totals 14 residues. The germline V gene encodes CDR1 LNHDA and CDR2 SQIVND (reference sequence). CDR3 sequence: CASARAGTGYGYTF. CDR3 DNA sequence: TGTGCCAGTGCCCGAGCCGGGACAGGGTATGGCTACACCTTC.

The chain uses TRBV7-9 and TRBJ2-3; 8 bases fit TRBD1. The CDR3 spans 14 residues. The junction had 5 bases not matched to a gene; V was cut back by 5 bases and J by 4 bases. The germline gives CDR1 SEHNR, CDR2 FQNEAQ (reference sequence). The CDR3 nucleotides read TGTGCCAGCAGCCGTGGACAGGGCCCAGATACGCAGTATTTT. Translated, it gives CASSRGQGPDTQYF.